These T cell receptor beta chains were read from a single sample in a study of cytomegalovirus exposure and HLA in healthy donors. TCRdb's copy holds only in-frame clones and misses some; the assay was immunoSEQ multiplex PCR. This table has around 98,000 clones, about 90% appearing once. Specimen: PBMCs. Receptors originate from a man in his late teens or twenties in good health and CMV-seropositive. Both conserved end residues are trimmed from each CDR3. The order of the fields is CDR3 protein, V gene.

CDR3: ASNRDRVSEQY
V: TRBV6-1

CDR3: ASSGRDRGRVGDGYT
V: TRBV6-1

CDR3: SASSNYEQY
V: TRBV20-1

CDR3: ASSQDGRGGSNEQY
V: TRBV4-2

CDR3: ASSLFGGWNYGYT
V: TRBV27

CDR3: ASSYSLAGGVYEQY
V: TRBV6-5

CDR3: ASSFEDQPQH
V: TRBV19

CDR3: ASSPSGRGITDTQY
V: TRBV7-9

CDR3: ASSLGTGGASPLH
V: TRBV28

CDR3: ASSLVSGYEQY
V: TRBV11-3